This TCR beta chain was observed in a study of cytomegalovirus exposure and HLA in healthy donors. This clone has a handful of counts. Trimming left V 0 bases short and J 3 bases short, with 18 bases between. Germline V gives CDR1 SQVTM, CDR2 ANQGSEA. The CDR3 consists of 17 residues. Researchers ran the PCR with 60 Vbeta and 13 Jbeta primers. Profiling relied on immunoSEQ multiplex PCR, and the TCRdb table lists in-frame clones only, not all of them. The table lists some 130,000 clones, about 8.9% of them singletons, with approximately 1.9% in the top ten. Healthy bone marrow donors made up the cohort.

The sequenced sample was PBMCs. This clonotype was obtained from a man in his fifties in good health and CMV-seronegative. This rearrangement joins TRBV29-1 to TRBJ2-1; weak D call: TRBD2 (6 bases). In nucleotides, the CDR3 is TGCAGCGTTGAAGATTCCGCCGGAGTGGGAGGCTACAATGAGCAGTTCTTC. Translating gives CSVEDSAGVGGYNEQFF.